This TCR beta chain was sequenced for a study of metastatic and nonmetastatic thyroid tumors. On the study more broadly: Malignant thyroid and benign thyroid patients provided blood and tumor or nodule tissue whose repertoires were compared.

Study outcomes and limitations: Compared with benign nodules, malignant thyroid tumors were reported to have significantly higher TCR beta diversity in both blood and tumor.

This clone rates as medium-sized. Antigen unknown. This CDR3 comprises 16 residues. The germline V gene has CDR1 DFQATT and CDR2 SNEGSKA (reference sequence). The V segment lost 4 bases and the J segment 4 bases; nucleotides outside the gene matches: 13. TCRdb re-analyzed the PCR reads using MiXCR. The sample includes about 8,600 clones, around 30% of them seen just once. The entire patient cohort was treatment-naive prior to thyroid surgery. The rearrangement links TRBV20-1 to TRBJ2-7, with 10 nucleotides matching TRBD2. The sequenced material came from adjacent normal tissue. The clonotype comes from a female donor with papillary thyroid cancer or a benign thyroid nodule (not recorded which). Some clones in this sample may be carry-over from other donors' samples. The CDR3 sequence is CSATKLAGDRGYEQYF. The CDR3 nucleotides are TGCAGTGCTACCAAGCTAGCGGGAGATAGGGGTTACGAGCAGTACTTC.